This T cell receptor (beta chain) was found in a study of T cell responses to AZD1222 COVID-19 vaccine. The protocol was immunoSEQ multiplex PCR, while the TCRdb copy is restricted to in-frame clones and leaves out a portion. The table records 80,000 to 95,000 clones, roughly 86% of them present only once. The clonotype originates from an adult who received the AZD1222 COVID-19 vaccine. The specimen was peripheral blood, collected 28 days after the second AZD1222 dose.

CDR3 sequence (DNA): TGTGCCAGCAGCTTATTAAAACTCGGGGATGAAAAACTGTTTTTT. It is translated as CASSLLKLGDEKLFF. The chain recombines TRBV7-9 with TRBJ1-4; D is undetermined. The germline V gene has CDR1 SEHNR and CDR2 FQNEAQ (reference sequence). Trimming removed 2 bases at V and 6 bases at J, with 13 bases between. This CDR3 is 15 amino acids long.